These 14 T cell receptor beta chains originate from one sample sequenced in a study of blood T cell repertoires in COVID-19. The repertoire was sequenced with immunoSEQ multiplex PCR; TCRdb's copy has only in-frame clones and lacks some. Of 35,000 to 55,000 clones listed, approximately 90% were seen once; the top ten hold 3.7%. The sample consisted of peripheral blood. The receptor source for this set is a human donor in a cohort sampled during active COVID-19.

The chain joins TRBV5-4 to TRBJ2-5, with D uncertain. The CDR3 extends over 13 amino acids. Germline CDR1 reads SGHNT; CDR2 reads YYREEE (reference sequence). Trimming removed 5 bases at V and 0 bases at J, with 8 bases between. The CDR3 DNA follows: TGTGCCAGCAGGCGAGAGTACCAAGAGACCCAGTACTTC. Residues: CASRREYQETQYF.

The CDR3 sequence: CASSSGGRGNQPQHF. CDR3 DNA sequence: TGCGCCAGCAGCTCAGGGGGCAGGGGCAATCAGCCCCAGCATTTT. This sequence joins TRBV5-1 and TRBJ1-5, with 8 bases fitting TRBD1. V lost 3 bases and J lost 2; bases outside the gene matches: 4. The CDR3 has 15 amino acids. Germline assignment: CDR1 SGHRS and CDR2 YFSETQ. The full variable domain, completed using reference TRBV5-1 and TRBJ1-5, is KAGVTQTPRYLIKTRGQQVTLSCSPISGHRSVSWYQQTPGQGLQFLFEYFSETQRNKGNFPGRFSGRQFSNSRSEMNVSTLELGDSALYLCASSSGGRGNQPQHFGDGTRLSIL.

The gene calls are TRBV2 and TRBJ1-1; 11 bases line up with TRBD1. The CDR3 is 12 amino acids. From germline, CDR1 is SNHLY and CDR2 FYNNEI. After removal of 6 bases from V and 6 bases from J, the junction contained 0 bases not matched to a gene. The CDR3 region is CASRDRGPEAFF. CDR3 DNA: TGTGCCAGCAGGGACAGGGGGCCTGAAGCTTTCTTT.

The table lists this clone with a few counts. This chain links TRBV18 with TRBJ1-1; unclear D gene. Germline lookup yields CDR1 KGHSH and CDR2 LQKENI. V was shortened by 6 bases and J by 0 bases, with 8 bases between the two germline ends. CDR3 length: 13 residues. This CDR3 is CASSTVMNTEAFF. The CDR3 DNA reads TGTGCCAGCTCTACAGTCATGAACACTGAAGCTTTCTTT.

This chain uses TRBV28 with TRBJ1-2; D gene unclear. Deletions cut 2 bases from V and 4 bases from J, with 11 bases between. The CDR3 covers 14 residues. Germline-derived CDR1 and CDR2 are MDHEN and SYDVKM. CDR3 protein: CASSLEPGIYGYTF. The CDR3 coding sequence is TGTGCCAGCAGTTTAGAGCCAGGAATCTATGGCTACACCTTC.

This clone was seen more than once but under ten times. This chain links TRBV18 with TRBJ1-5; D unclear. The CDR3 has 12 residues. V shed 2 bases and J shed 6 bases, with 5 bases lying between them. CDR1 and CDR2 (germline): KGHSH, LQKENI. CDR3 in amino acids: CASSPDTQPQHF. The DNA for the CDR3 is TGTGCCAGCTCACCAGACACTCAGCCCCAGCATTTT.

This chain joins TRBV6-1 and TRBJ2-7; no reliable D call. The CDR3 has 13 residues. V was shortened by 0 bases and J by 3 bases, with 6 bases between the two germline ends. Germline lookup yields CDR1 MNHNS and CDR2 SASEGT. CDR3 coding DNA: TGTGCCAGCAGTGAAGCGGGCATCTACGAGCAGTACTTC. Translating gives CASSEAGIYEQYF.

The chain carries TRBV2 and TRBJ1-2; 8 positions match TRBD1. Trimming at V came to 4 bases and at J to 4 bases, leaving 5 bases not matched to a gene. Per germline, CDR1 SNHLY and CDR2 FYNNEI. The CDR3 is made up of 14 amino acids. CDR3 region: CASSVTGQGYGYTF. The DNA for the CDR3 is TGTGCCAGCAGTGTCACCGGACAGGGCTATGGCTACACCTTC.

The chain recombines TRBV5-1 with TRBJ2-3; 9 positions agree with TRBD1. Losses at the gene ends were 4 bases for V and 2 bases for J; bases not matched to a gene: 11. Per germline, CDR1 SGHRS and CDR2 YFSETQ. The CDR3 consists of 17 residues. The CDR3 loop is CASSLSTGTGITDTQYF. The DNA for the CDR3 is TGCGCCAGCAGCCTTTCTACCGGGACAGGGATCACAGATACGCAGTATTTT.

This rearrangement joins TRBV25-1 to TRBJ2-2; 11 bases fit TRBD1. Germline V gene data show CDR1 as MGHDK and CDR2 as SYGVNS. This CDR3 has 16 residues. The V gene end was trimmed by 4 bases and the J gene end by 5 bases; junction bases not matched to a gene: 6. CDR3 loop: CASSAPDRGLTGELFF. Here the CDR3 DNA reads TGTGCCAGCAGTGCCCCGGACAGGGGGCTTACCGGGGAGCTGTTTTTT.

The chain employs TRBV5-4 and TRBJ2-5; 12 positions match TRBD2. The length of the CDR3 is 14 residues. Germline CDR1 and CDR2: SGHNT and YYREEE (reference sequence). V lost 4 bases and J lost 5; bases outside the gene matches: 3. Written as DNA, the CDR3 is TGTGCCAGCAGCCCGACTAGCGGGGGTGAGACCCAGTACTTC. Its protein product is CASSPTSGGETQYF.

The genes are TRBV11-2 and TRBJ2-7; D may be TRBD1 (6 bases). The CDR3 has 16 amino acids. Deletions cut 1 base from V and 3 bases from J, with 16 bases between. Per germline, CDR1 SGHAT and CDR2 FQNNGV. As DNA, the CDR3 is TGTGCCAGCAGCTTAGGATCCGCCACCAGGGGCTACGAGCAGTACTTC. This encodes CASSLGSATRGYEQYF. Looking up the rest from reference TRBV11-2 and TRBJ2-7 gives the full variable domain: EAGVAQSPRYKIIEKRQSVAFWCNPISGHATLYWYQQILGQGPKLLIQFQNNGVVDDSQLPKDRFSAERLKGVDSTLKIQPAKLEDSAVYLCASSLGSATRGYEQYFGPGTRLTVT.

V is TRBV4-3 and J is TRBJ2-1; 12 nucleotides align to TRBD2. Per germline, CDR1 LGHNA and CDR2 YSLEER. With 1 base clipped from V and 1 base from J, the junction kept 5 bases outside the gene matches. The CDR3 totals 18 residues. CDR3 in DNA: TGCGCCAGCAGCCAAGGACTAGCGGGGGCCTTATCCTACAATGAGCAGTTCTTC. As protein: CASSQGLAGALSYNEQFF.

A single count supports this clone. The chain employs TRBV4-2 and TRBJ2-5, with D tentatively TRBD1 (6 bases). CDR1 and CDR2 from the germline V gene are LGHNA and YNFKEQ. This CDR3 is built from 14 residues. V was shortened by 1 base and J by 3 bases, with 9 bases between the two germline ends. The CDR3 loop reads CASSQGAGEETQYF. The CDR3 DNA reads as TGTGCCAGCAGCCAAGGCGCAGGGGAAGAGACCCAGTACTTC.